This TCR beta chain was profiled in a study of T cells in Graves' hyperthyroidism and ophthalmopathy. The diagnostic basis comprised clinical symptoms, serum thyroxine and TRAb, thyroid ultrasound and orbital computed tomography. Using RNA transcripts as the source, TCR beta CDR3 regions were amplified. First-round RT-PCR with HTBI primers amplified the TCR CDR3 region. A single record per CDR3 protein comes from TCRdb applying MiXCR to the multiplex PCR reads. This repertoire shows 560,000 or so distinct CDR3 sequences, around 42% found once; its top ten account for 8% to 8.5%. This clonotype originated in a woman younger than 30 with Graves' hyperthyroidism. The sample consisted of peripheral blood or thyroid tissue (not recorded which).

The CDR3 protein is CASREKWGGTEAFF. CDR3 nucleotide sequence: TGTGCCAGTAGAGAAAAGTGGGGGGGCACTGAAGCTTTCTTT. The genes are TRBV19 and TRBJ1-1; D possibly corresponds to TRBD1 (5 bases). From germline, CDR1 is LNHDA and CDR2 SQIVND (reference sequence). The CDR3 loop spans 14 amino acids. Trimming left V 6 bases short and J 4 bases short, with 15 bases between.